This TCR beta chain was sequenced in a study of cytomegalovirus exposure and HLA in healthy donors (TCRdb year 2017). As for the study more broadly: An earlier analysis of approximately 640 of the donors reported roughly 300 Gb of sequence data and roughly 100 million unique TCR beta sequences from 150 million to 200 million T cells. An early release covering approximately 600 HLA-typed donors comprised approximately 300 gigabases of sequencing data and around 80 million unique TCR sequences. Of the 350 to 450 genotyped donors, 81% were placed in the genetic ancestry cluster associated with self-reported Caucasian donors. The study was designed to test whether signatures of past pathogen exposure could be identified by cataloging public T cell receptors. The T cell repertoires of some 670 subjects were profiled by immunosequencing and related to cytomegalovirus serostatus. Along with the approximately 700-subject first cohort, a separate validation cohort of more than 90 different subjects was used. The study combined high-throughput TCR immunosequencing, statistical association of individual TCRs with disease status, and machine learning to predict cytomegalovirus infection status. In a later analysis, previously published TCR beta repertoires from 670 or so donors were re-analyzed and high-resolution HLA genotyping was added so that TCR occurrence patterns could be studied. The later analysis used no new phenotypic data to find candidate immune exposures, relying instead on TCR beta sequences and their occurrence across donors. An earlier analysis of more than 450 of the donors used high-throughput TCR beta sequencing to judge whether each TCR beta V gene segment behaved as functional or pseudogenic. Donor age, sex, ethnicity and CMV serostatus were compiled together with the repertoire data. Genome-wide SNP genotypes for about 55% of the roughly 670 donors were used in a later genetic analysis, which treated that subset as a discovery cohort. All discovery cohort repertoires had been generated on a single sequencing platform. Both class I and class II loci were covered by HLA typing, at four-digit resolution. Typing coverage varied by locus: roughly 629-630 donors for A, B, C, DRB1 and DQB1; 522 for DQA1; over 600 for DPA1; approximately 450 for DPB1. Four to six DR-DQ haplotypes were handled as single units for association and clustering because linkage in the cohort was strong. Across about 380 genotyped donors of the cohort, an average of approximately 240,000 unique TCR beta nucleotide sequences per donor were sequenced, and approximately 17% of those sequences were non-productive.

V is reduced by 3 bases and J by 5 bases, leaving a spacing of 7 bases between them. The CDR3 contains 12 residues, cysteine and phenylalanine counted. The sequence is cut down to CDR3 DNA, 36 bases in frame from base 1. CDR1 and CDR2 (LNHDA, SQIVND) derive from the germline V gene (reference sequence). The cohort consisted of 650 to 700 healthy bone marrow donors. At the time of sampling, all cohort members were nominally healthy, though unrecorded immune exposures were likely present. The donor was CMV seronegative and was included in the group of 352 seronegative cohort members. A peripheral blood sample was collected from each donor, and TCR beta sequencing was performed on peripheral blood mononuclear cells. Genomic DNA extraction from the blood cell samples was performed with the Qiagen DNeasy Blood Extraction Kit. Library construction relied on the immunoSEQ multiplex PCR assay. The multiplex PCR relied on a mix of 60 forward primers for TCR Vbeta segments and 13 reverse primers for TCR Jbeta segments. A multiplex PCR assay on genomic DNA amplified the CDR3 region of rearranged TCR beta genes. The Illumina HiSeq System was used to sequence the amplified TCR beta libraries as 87-base-pair reads. As for the authors' bioinformatics: Across the 640 or so repertoires, a later analysis counted tens of millions of unique TCR beta chains, roughly 11 million of which were shared by at least two donors. To remove PCR and sequencing errors, raw reads were error-corrected and collapsed into unique sequences using a nearest-neighbor algorithm that merged closely related sequences. Alignment of CDR3 sequences to IMGT reference sequences was used to assign V, D and J gene segments. For a sequence to be retained, at least a six-nucleotide match to both a V gene segment and a J gene segment was required. A rearrangement counted as productive if the CDR3 had no stop codons and remained in frame with V and J, and every other rearrangement counted as non-productive. CDR3 was defined by IMGT convention, running from the second conserved V-encoded cysteine to the conserved J-encoded phenylalanine. The earlier analysis of some 600 of the donors excluded sequences that lacked an unambiguous match to a single V gene segment. An earlier analysis of fewer than 750 of the donors called V segments functional above 56.7% productive rearrangements and segregating when the between-donor standard deviation exceeded 5%. A statistical classification framework was developed to diagnose cytomegalovirus status using the catalog of TCR beta chain sequences. A later analysis assigned V and J genes by comparing TCR nucleotide sequences with IMGT/GENE-DB human TR gene sequences. Using the TCRdist pipeline, a later analysis assigned CDR3 sequences along with most-parsimonious VDJ recombination scenarios. A later analysis defined each TCR beta chain by its CDR3 amino acid sequence plus V-gene family, and excluded reads lacking a unique V-gene family. A later analysis removed 500 to 650 highly shared, low-generation-probability nucleotide sequences to deal with suspected cross-contamination and a sequencing artifact. A later analysis calculated a clonal expansion index for each public chain from normalized within-repertoire ranks of inferred template counts. In a later analysis, generation probabilities were computed with a VDJ recombination model fitted to out-of-frame rearrangements, and the resulting probabilities were checked against IGoR. Hypergeometric tests were used in a later analysis to score TCR-TCR, TCR-HLA and TCR-CMV co-occurrence, with a repertoire-size bias correction applied to the TCR pairs. To estimate false discovery rates, a later analysis permuted the HLA or CMV assignments 20 times. In a later analysis, co-occurring TCRs were grouped using DBSCAN, with TCRdist sequence similarity added in when clustering inside HLA-allele-positive subsets. Co-occurrence clustering excluded repertoires with fewer than 30,000 or more than 120,000 public chains, plus five with anomalous nucleotide sharing. The source is immuneACCESS, and TCRdb retained only in-frame sequences with V and J called. Part of the clones is not carried over; for the studies checked, unresolved V genes explain less than half of this, and the remainder is unexplained. That table is the source of V, J and clone size, and D and trimming were worked out from the DNA. This sample gives about 150,000 clones in total; around three quarters of them show up just once. Clones ranked in the top ten supply more than 3% of the sample.

As for this clone: Its antigen is not yet known. Base qualities were left out, and no much larger clone turns up one base away.

The study at large found these results: The only immune exposure information available for the cohort was CMV serostatus. It was suggested by the authors that the approach could potentially be generalized to other disease states and immunological phenotypes. In an earlier analysis of 587 of the donors, most TCR beta V segments appeared in productive rearrangements about 90% or about 30% of the time, broadly matching IMGT annotations. When HLA alleles, especially DR and DQ, strongly co-occurred, attributing TCR associations to individual alleles was difficult. The presence/absence analyses assumed that sequencing depth was roughly uniform across donors, and that assumption may not be true. The cohort was sequenced for TCR beta chains only, and without alpha or paired-chain data the features that could be detected were limited. Because counts were too low, roughly 17 rarely observed V segments, including chromosome 9 orphons, were left out of the earlier analysis of several hundred of the donors. According to a later genetic analysis, donors in an Asian-associated ancestry cluster had fewer N-insertions in productive TCRs than the roughly 700-donor mean. In vitro tests confirmed that a few of the cytomegalovirus-associated TCR beta chains recognize cytomegalovirus antigens. Linkage disequilibrium might explain the correlated functional status among segregating V segments, but an unknown experimental factor could not be ruled out. HLA typing was unavailable for some donors at each locus, so association tests used only the typed subset. The classifier was reported to diagnose cytomegalovirus status with high specificity and sensitivity in both the original and validation cohorts. A total of around 150 TCR beta chains were listed by the study as associated with cytomegalovirus. In a later analysis, the rate of TCR association differed among HLA loci, with DRB1 alleles having the most associated TCRs and HLA-C alleles having the fewest. While some public TCRs were present in many individuals, most TCR sequences turned up only very rarely across donors. An association between a missense DCLRE1C variant and V-gene and J-gene trimming of TCR beta chains was found in a later genetic analysis and replicated in an independent cohort. A later analysis found that most CMV-associated TCR beta chains appeared HLA-restricted, with HLA associations seemingly driven largely by CMV exposure. A cluster of highly shared sequence variants was judged likely to represent a technical artifact of the sequencing pipeline. A later analysis associated about 18,000 TCR beta sequences with specific HLA alleles at a false discovery rate of 0.05. Because the 87-base-pair reads could not distinguish some IMGT-functional V segments, including TRBV6-2 and TRBV6-3, those segments were excluded. Several of the top co-occurrence clusters appeared to be linked to parvovirus B19, influenza, CMV and Epstein-Barr virus, according to a later analysis. A further reported finding was that TCR beta sequences accurately predicted the HLA-A and HLA-B alleles for most subjects in the first cohort. In a later analysis, HLA-associated TCR beta chains showed more clonal expansion and lower generation probabilities than non-associated chains that were equally common.

Specimen: PBMCs. This sequence was found in a male donor in good health and CMV-seronegative. This chain is built from TRBV19 and TRBJ1-2; a tentative D call is TRBD1 (5 bases match). The DNA sequence is as follows: TGTGCCAGTAGTATCCCAGGGTATGGCTACACCTTC. It codes for CASSIPGYGYTF.